The clone carrying this T cell receptor (beta chain) was observed a few times. Its antigen is not identified. Genomic DNA was employed as the template in profiling TCR beta VDJ and CDR3. TCRdb analysed the reads with MiXCR anew, one entry per CDR3 protein. The sample records 150,000 to 200,000 distinct CDR3 sequences, 48% being singletons. Patients picked for sequencing had shown CD8+CD57+ cell expansion detected by flow cytometry. Every patient had severe acquired aplastic anemia. This sample was taken from a study of CD8+CD57+ T cells in acquired aplastic anemia. The germline gives CDR1 SGHVS, CDR2 FNYEAQ. This CDR3 contains 12 residues. V was shortened by 5 bases and J by 8 bases, with 7 bases between the two germline ends. Study conclusions and caveats: Patients had around 30 CD8+ CDR3 sequences in common with controls (the shared set).

J is TRBJ1-6 and V is TRBV7-6, with unresolved D. The sequence came from a human donor with aplastic anemia. The sample was sorted CD4+, CD8+, or CD8+CD57+ T cells (not recorded which) from PBMCs. CDR3 in DNA: TGTGCCAGCAGCATAAACGATTCACCCCTCCACTTT. It is translated as CASSINDSPLHF. Based on the CDR3 plus reference TRBV7-6 and TRBJ1-6, the full variable domain is GAGVSQSPRYKVTKRGQDVALRCDPISGHVSLYWYRQALGQGPEFLTYFNYEAQQDKSGLPNDRFSAERPEGSISTLTIQRTEQRDSAMYRCASSINDSPLHFGNGTRLTVT.